The source of this T cell receptor beta chain is a study of blood T cell repertoires in COVID-19. This clone was counted between two and nine times. The V and J ends lost 0 bases and 2 bases, in that order; junction bases with no gene match: 3. This CDR3 region has 16 residues. Per germline, CDR1 SGHTA and CDR2 FQGNSA. How the authors handled the data: Using reference gene primer amplification, nucleated cell counts were estimated. Clones were read by immunoSEQ multiplex PCR, and TCRdb kept only the in-frame ones, dropping some. V, J and clone size are taken as reported in that table, and D and trimming were inferred from the DNA itself. Here the sample spans 130,000 or so clones, 60% to 85% being singletons.

This receptor was identified in an elderly man with acute or convalescent COVID-19. The chain has TRBV7-2 and TRBJ2-5, with TRBD2 matching over 10 bases. Sequencing was carried out using peripheral blood. CDR3 bases: TGTGCCAGCAGCTTAGCGGCTAGCGGGGGACAAGAGACCCAGTACTTC. It is translated as CASSLAASGGQETQYF. Looking up the rest from reference TRBV7-2 and TRBJ2-5 gives the full variable domain: GAGVSQSPSNKVTEKGKDVELRCDPISGHTALYWYRQSLGQGLEFLIYFQGNSAPDKSGLPSDRFSAERTGGSVSTLTIQRTQQEDSAVYLCASSLAASGGQETQYFGPGTRLLVL.